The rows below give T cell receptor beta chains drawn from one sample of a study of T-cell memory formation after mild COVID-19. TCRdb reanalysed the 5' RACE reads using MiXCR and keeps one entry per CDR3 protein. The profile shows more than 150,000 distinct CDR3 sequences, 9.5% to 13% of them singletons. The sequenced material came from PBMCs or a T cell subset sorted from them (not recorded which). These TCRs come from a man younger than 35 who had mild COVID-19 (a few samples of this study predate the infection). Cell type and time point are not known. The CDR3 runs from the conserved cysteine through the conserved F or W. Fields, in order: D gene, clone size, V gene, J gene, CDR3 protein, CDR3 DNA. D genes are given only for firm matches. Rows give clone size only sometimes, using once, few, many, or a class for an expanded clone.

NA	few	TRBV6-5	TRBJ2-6	CASSYLLGPGANVLTF	TGTGCCAGCAGTTACTTATTGGGCCCTGGGGCCAACGTCCTGACTTTC
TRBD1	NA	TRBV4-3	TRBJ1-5	CASSQDVRTGDQPQHF	TGCGCCAGCAGCCAAGATGTCAGGACAGGGGATCAGCCCCAGCATTTT
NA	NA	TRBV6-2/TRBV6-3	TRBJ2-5	CASRPGVAGSQYF	TGTGCCAGCAGGCCGGGTGTTGCCGGGTCCCAGTACTTC
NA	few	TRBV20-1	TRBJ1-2	CSARDPGRHRYGYTF	TGCAGTGCTAGAGATCCGGGACGCCACCGCTATGGCTACACCTTC
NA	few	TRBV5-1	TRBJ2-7	CASSLGSSDYEQYF	TGCGCCAGCAGCTTGGGCTCCTCCGACTACGAGCAGTACTTC
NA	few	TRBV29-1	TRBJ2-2	CSVGTGELFF	TGCAGCGTTGGCACCGGGGAGCTGTTTTTT
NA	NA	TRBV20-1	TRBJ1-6	CSARDLERQLASPLHF	TGCAGTGCTAGAGATCTTGAGAGGCAGCTAGCTTCACCCCTCCACTTT
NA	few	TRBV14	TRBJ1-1	CASSPIGDTEAFF	TGTGCCAGCTCCCCGATTGGGGACACTGAAGCTTTCTTT
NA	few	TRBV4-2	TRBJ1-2	CASSPRRTNYGYTF	TGTGCCAGCAGCCCGAGACGGACTAACTATGGCTACACCTTC
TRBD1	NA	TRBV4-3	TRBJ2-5	CASSRGGLGETQYF	TGCGCCAGCAGCCGAGGGGGCTTGGGAGAGACCCAGTACTTC
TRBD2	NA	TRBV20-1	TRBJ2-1	CSAVSGGDNEQFF	TGCAGTGCCGTTAGCGGGGGGGACAATGAGCAGTTCTTC
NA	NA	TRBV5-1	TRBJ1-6	CASSLAPGDNSPLHF	TGCGCCAGCAGCTTGGCGCCAGGGGACAATTCACCCCTCCACTTT
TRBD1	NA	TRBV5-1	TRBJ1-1	CASRLGQVADEAFF	TGCGCCAGCAGGTTAGGACAGGTAGCGGATGAAGCTTTCTTT
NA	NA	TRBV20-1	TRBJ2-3	CSASRDTDTQYF	TGCAGTGCTAGCCGGGACACAGATACGCAGTATTTT
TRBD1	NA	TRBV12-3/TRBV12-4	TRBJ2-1	CASNPSVGTGGNNEQFF	TGTGCCAGCAACCCGTCCGTTGGGACAGGGGGAAACAATGAGCAGTTCTTC
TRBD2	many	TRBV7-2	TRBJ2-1	CASSLDGLAGGREQFF	TGTGCCAGCAGCTTAGACGGACTAGCGGGGGGGCGGGAGCAGTTCTTC
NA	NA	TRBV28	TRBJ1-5	CASRGKRNQPQHF	TGTGCCAGCAGGGGAAAGAGAAATCAGCCCCAGCATTTT
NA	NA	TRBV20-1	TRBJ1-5	CSARDPQGGGNQPQHF	TGCAGTGCTAGAGATCCGCAGGGAGGAGGCAATCAGCCCCAGCATTTT
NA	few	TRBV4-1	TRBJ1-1	CASRNRALNTEAFF	TGCGCCAGCAGGAACAGGGCCTTGAACACTGAAGCTTTCTTT
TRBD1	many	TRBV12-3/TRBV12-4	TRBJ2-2	CASSPGGRYTGELFF	TGTGCCAGCAGCCCAGGGGGCAGATATACCGGGGAGCTGTTTTTT
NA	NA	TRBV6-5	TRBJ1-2	CASSFRGNNYGYTF	TGTGCCAGCAGTTTCAGGGGTAATAACTATGGCTACACCTTC
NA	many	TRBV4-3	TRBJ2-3	CASSQEPFTDTQYF	TGCGCCAGCAGCCAAGAACCGTTCACAGATACGCAGTATTTT
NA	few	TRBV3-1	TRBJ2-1	CASSQDRVGARRFF	TGTGCCAGCAGCCAAGATCGTGTGGGGGCGCGACGGTTCTTC
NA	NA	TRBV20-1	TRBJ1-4	CSARSRGGNEKLFF	TGCAGTGCTAGAAGCAGGGGCGGTAATGAAAAACTGTTTTTT
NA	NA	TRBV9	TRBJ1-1	CASSVTGFNTEAFF	TGTGCCAGCAGCGTGACAGGCTTTAACACTGAAGCTTTCTTT
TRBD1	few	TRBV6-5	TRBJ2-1	CASSYRQGGSQFF	TGTGCCAGCAGTTATAGACAGGGGGGCTCCCAGTTCTTC
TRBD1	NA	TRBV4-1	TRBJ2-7	CASSRIPGQGYEQYF	TGCGCCAGCAGCCGAATACCGGGACAGGGGTACGAGCAGTACTTC